This record covers a single T cell receptor beta chain. The CDR3 covers 17 residues. Clones were read by immunoSEQ multiplex PCR, and TCRdb kept only the in-frame ones, dropping some. The repertoire holds about 83,000 clones, 88% seen once, with 4.7% in the top ten. This sample was included in a study of T cell responses to AZD1222 COVID-19 vaccine. The V call is TRBV21-1, the J call TRBJ1-2. TRBV21-1 is a known pseudogene. This receptor was obtained from an adult in good health. This material consisted of peripheral blood, taken on day 0 of MenACWY control vaccination. DNA for the CDR3: TGTGCCAGCAGCATCCGCACCCTTCCCTGCGGGCGCTATGGCTACACCTTC. Residues: CASSIRTLPCGRYGYTF.